This T cell receptor (beta chain) is from a study of cytomegalovirus exposure and HLA in healthy donors. About the research overall: The roughly 670 first-cohort repertoires shared a platform with the approximately 130 validation repertoires, as reported in a later analysis. Study-level results: The authors enumerated under 200 TCR beta chains as linked to cytomegalovirus. Subsequent analysis showed first-cohort TCR clusters tending to co-occur in some 110 validation repertoires.

The donors were part of the 120-subject validation cohort, which stood apart from the roughly 680-subject first cohort. TCRdb's table, derived via immunoSEQ multiplex PCR, lists solely in-frame clones and lacks some. Of about 240,000 clones in the sample, approximately 84% are singletons; the top ten hold 0.95% to 1.5%. As concerns this clone: Its target is not known. The sample carries other DNA sequences with the same CDR3.

V lost 1 base, J lost 3 bases, and 3 bases stayed unmatched. Germline V lookup: CDR1 SGHDN, CDR2 FVKESK. The CDR3 spans 14 residues. The chain has TRBV14 and TRBJ2-7; 7 nucleotides match TRBD1. This clonotype was sampled from a woman in her 30s in good health and CMV-seropositive. The sequenced material came from PBMCs. Here the CDR3 reads CASSQGTGFYEQYF. In nucleotides, the CDR3 is TGTGCCAGCAGCCAAGGGACAGGTTTCTACGAGCAGTACTTC.